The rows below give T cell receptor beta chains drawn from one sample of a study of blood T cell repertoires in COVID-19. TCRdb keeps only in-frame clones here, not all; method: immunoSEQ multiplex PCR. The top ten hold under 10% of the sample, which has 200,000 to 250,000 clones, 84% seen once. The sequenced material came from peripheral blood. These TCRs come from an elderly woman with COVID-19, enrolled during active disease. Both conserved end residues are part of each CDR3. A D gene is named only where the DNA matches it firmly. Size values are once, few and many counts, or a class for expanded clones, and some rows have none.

CASSLAYQETQYF	TGTGCCAGCAGCTTAGCGTACCAAGAGACCCAGTACTTC	.	TRBJ2-5	TRBV13	.	13
CASSVGQGGRYGYTF	TGTGCCAGCAGCGTAGGACAGGGGGGCCGCTATGGCTACACCTTC	.	TRBJ1-2	TRBV9	TRBD1	15
CASSSEMGAPGEQFF	TGCGCCAGCAGCTCGGAGATGGGGGCGCCGGGTGAGCAGTTCTTC	once	TRBJ2-1	TRBV5-1	.	15
CASGLGRAFDTQYF	TGTGCCAGTGGCCTCGGGAGGGCTTTCGATACGCAGTATTTT	.	TRBJ2-3	TRBV19	TRBD2	14
CASSFRQALGEEKLFF	TGTGCCAGCAGCTTCCGACAGGCGCTAGGAGAGGAAAAACTGTTTTTT	.	TRBJ1-4	TRBV5-6	.	16
CASSSGRELFLGYTF	TGTGCCAGCAGCTCTGGACGGGAACTTTTCCTGGGCTACACCTTC	.	TRBJ1-2	TRBV3-1/TRBV3-2	.	15
CASSLGDRSNEKLFF	TGCGCCAGCAGCTTGGGGGACAGGAGTAATGAAAAACTGTTTTTT	.	TRBJ1-4	TRBV5-1	TRBD1	15
CASDSPLGNEQFF	TGTGCCAGCGACTCGCCATTGGGCAATGAGCAGTTCTTC	.	TRBJ2-1	TRBV12-3/TRBV12-4	.	13
CASSEGAGELFF	TGTGCCAGCAGCGAGGGAGCCGGGGAGCTGTTTTTT	.	TRBJ2-2	TRBV7-9	.	12
CASSRTSGRADTQYF	TGCGCCAGCAGCAGGACTAGCGGGAGGGCAGATACGCAGTATTTT	.	TRBJ2-3	TRBV5-1	TRBD2	15
CASSPWTGRHNSPLHF	TGTGCCAGCAGCCCCTGGACAGGGAGGCATAATTCACCCCTCCACTTT	.	TRBJ1-6	TRBV3-1/TRBV3-2	TRBD1	16
CASSDPEQGGRSPYNEQFF	TGTGCCAGCAGTGACCCAGAGCAGGGCGGGAGATCCCCCTACAATGAGCAGTTCTTC	.	TRBJ2-1	TRBV6-1	TRBD2	19
CASSQGGAGGTYNEQFF	TGTGCCAGCAGCCAGGGGGGGGCGGGTGGAACCTACAATGAGCAGTTCTTC	once	TRBJ2-1	TRBV4-2	.	17
CASSTGTSGPYEQYF	TGTGCCAGCAGTACCGGGACTAGCGGACCCTACGAGCAGTACTTC	.	TRBJ2-7	TRBV2	TRBD2	15
CASSSRGQATDTQYF	TGTGCCAGCAGCTCCAGGGGACAGGCGACAGATACGCAGTATTTT	.	TRBJ2-3	TRBV5-8	TRBD1	15
CASSLEPHYNSPLHF	TGCGCCAGCAGCTTGGAGCCCCATTATAATTCACCCCTCCACTTT	.	TRBJ1-6	TRBV5-1	.	15
CASSSGQGTRFQPQHF	TGTGCCAGCAGTTCAGGACAGGGCACTCGATTTCAGCCCCAGCATTTT	.	TRBJ1-5	TRBV28	TRBD1	16